This is a list of T cell receptor beta chains from one sample in a study of regulatory T cells in long-lasting Graves disease. TCRdb passed the multiplex PCR reads through MiXCR, listing each CDR3 protein once. The data hold roughly 260,000 distinct CDR3 sequences, with about 20% observed a single time. These data were also reused for a study on T cells in Graves' hyperthyroidism and ophthalmopathy.

Here the sequenced sample was peripheral blood mononuclear cells (PBMCs), taken at new diagnosis, from a patient treated with antithyroid drugs. Receptors were obtained from a woman in her thirties with Graves disease. CDR3s include the opening cysteine and the closing phenylalanine or tryptophan. The order of the fields is clone size, D gene, V gene, J gene, CDR3 protein, CDR3 DNA. D genes are given only for firm matches. A row's size may be missing; if present it is once, few, many or a size class.

abundance: few; d_gene: .; v_gene: TRBV29-1; j_gene: TRBJ2-1; CDR3aa: CSVGEQFF; CDR3nt: TGCAGCGTTGGTGAGCAGTTCTTC
abundance: .; d_gene: .; v_gene: TRBV29-1; j_gene: TRBJ1-1; CDR3aa: CSVESIMNTEAFF; CDR3nt: TGCAGCGTTGAGTCTATTATGAACACTGAAGCTTTCTTT
abundance: .; d_gene: .; v_gene: TRBV5-1; j_gene: TRBJ1-2; CDR3aa: CASSLGWGVESYTF; CDR3nt: TGCGCCAGCAGCTTGGGGTGGGGAGTGGAGTCTTACACCTTC
abundance: many; d_gene: .; v_gene: TRBV27; j_gene: TRBJ2-2; CDR3aa: CASSLSGGEVELFF; CDR3nt: TGTGCCAGCAGTTTATCGGGGGGCGAGGTGGAGCTGTTTTTT
abundance: many; d_gene: .; v_gene: TRBV14; j_gene: TRBJ1-1; CDR3aa: CASSRTTNTEAFF; CDR3nt: TGTGCCAGCAGCCGCACCACAAACACTGAAGCTTTCTTT
abundance: .; d_gene: .; v_gene: TRBV18; j_gene: TRBJ2-5; CDR3aa: CASSPNRVNQETQYF; CDR3nt: TGTGCCAGCTCACCAAACAGGGTCAACCAAGAGACCCAGTACTTC
abundance: many; d_gene: .; v_gene: TRBV12-3/TRBV12-4; j_gene: TRBJ1-5; CDR3aa: CASSLTGSNQPQHF; CDR3nt: TGTGCCAGCAGCCTGACAGGATCTAATCAGCCCCAGCATTTT
abundance: many; d_gene: .; v_gene: TRBV6-2/TRBV6-3; j_gene: TRBJ2-1; CDR3aa: CASRTTGGVPNYSEQFF; CDR3nt: TGTGCCAGCAGAACTACAGGGGGGGTCCCCAATTACAGTGAGCAGTTCTTC
abundance: .; d_gene: .; v_gene: TRBV3-1; j_gene: TRBJ1-1; CDR3aa: CASSQVSLQGWAFF; CDR3nt: TGTGCCAGCAGCCAGGTTTCACTGCAGGGGTGGGCTTTCTTT
abundance: few; d_gene: .; v_gene: TRBV5-1; j_gene: TRBJ2-5; CDR3aa: CASSKDTEETQYF; CDR3nt: TGCGCCAGCAGCAAGGACACTGAAGAGACCCAGTACTTC
abundance: many; d_gene: .; v_gene: TRBV7-2; j_gene: TRBJ2-1; CDR3aa: CASSLALDEGNEQFF; CDR3nt: TGTGCCAGTTCCCTGGCTCTCGACGAGGGGAATGAGCAGTTCTTC
abundance: many; d_gene: TRBD1; v_gene: TRBV6-2/TRBV6-3; j_gene: TRBJ2-5; CDR3aa: CKGGQGSGQETQYF; CDR3nt: TGTAAGGGGGGACAGGGATCAGGACAAGAGACCCAGTACTTC
abundance: many; d_gene: TRBD2; v_gene: TRBV5-6; j_gene: TRBJ2-5; CDR3aa: CASSLHRERGETQYF; CDR3nt: TGTGCCAGCAGCTTGCATAGGGAGCGGGGGGAGACCCAGTACTTC
abundance: many; d_gene: .; v_gene: TRBV2; j_gene: TRBJ1-1; CDR3aa: CASSEDSYTEAFF; CDR3nt: TGTGCCAGCAGCGAGGACAGCTACACTGAAGCTTTCTTT
abundance: many; d_gene: .; v_gene: TRBV11-2; j_gene: TRBJ2-1; CDR3aa: CASSYGTIYNEQFF; CDR3nt: TGTGCCAGCAGCTACGGGACAATTTACAATGAGCAGTTCTTC
abundance: many; d_gene: .; v_gene: TRBV5-1; j_gene: TRBJ1-1; CDR3aa: CASSPGHELNTEAFF; CDR3nt: TGCGCCAGCAGCCCGGGACACGAACTGAACACTGAAGCTTTCTTT
abundance: many; d_gene: .; v_gene: TRBV20-1; j_gene: TRBJ1-5; CDR3aa: CSARARLRSNQPQHF; CDR3nt: TGCAGTGCTAGAGCTCGGTTGCGGAGCAATCAGCCCCAGCATTTT
abundance: many; d_gene: .; v_gene: TRBV5-6; j_gene: TRBJ1-5; CDR3aa: CASSLSGTQPQHF; CDR3nt: TGTGCCAGCAGCTTGTCGGGTACTCAGCCCCAGCATTTT
abundance: few; d_gene: TRBD1; v_gene: TRBV9; j_gene: TRBJ1-2; CDR3aa: CASSPSGDRLEGYTF; CDR3nt: TGTGCCAGCAGCCCCTCCGGGGACAGGTTAGAGGGCTACACCTTC
abundance: few; d_gene: .; v_gene: TRBV9; j_gene: TRBJ2-1; CDR3aa: CASSVGPGDEQFF; CDR3nt: TGTGCCAGCAGCGTAGGACCTGGGGATGAGCAGTTCTTC
abundance: once; d_gene: TRBD2; v_gene: TRBV7-2; j_gene: TRBJ2-5; CDR3aa: CASSLRSSGGAGETQYF; CDR3nt: TGTGCCAGCAGCTTACGGTCTAGCGGGGGGGCCGGAGAGACCCAGTACTTC
abundance: .; d_gene: TRBD2; v_gene: TRBV7-3; j_gene: TRBJ2-1; CDR3aa: CASSPGLAGRNEQFF; CDR3nt: TGTGCCAGCAGCCCCGGACTAGCGGGGAGAAATGAGCAGTTCTTC